This T cell receptor beta chain was observed in a study of T-cell reconstitution after alpha-beta-depleted transplantation in children. Study-wide results and limits: Newly produced T cells mostly provided counts and TCRbeta diversity after one year, as hyperexpanded clones declined. By about two months after transplant, alpha-beta T cells reportedly arose from several hundred graft clones that had expanded. After transplant, high TCRbeta diversity at day 60 in some patients arose from surviving recipient T cells and thymic progenitors.

For TCRbeta, the library was prepared with unique molecular identifiers. Each CDR3 protein gets one entry after TCRdb re-called the PCR reads with MiXCR. The sample yields 350,000 to 500,000 distinct CDR3 sequences, roughly 44% seen once. In the case of this clonotype: The antigen is undetermined. An end of the junction does not agree with germline; a read error may underlie this.

The CDR3 is 12 amino acids. Looked up from germline, CDR1 is MNHEY and CDR2 is SMNVEV (reference sequence). The sample in question was PBMCs, obtained before TCRalphabeta/CD19-depleted stem cell transplant. The gene calls are TRBV27 and TRBJ2-5, with a possible D match to TRBD2 (5 bases). This sequence originates from a girl aged 2-15 years with aplastic anemia, due to receive a stem cell transplant. The CDR3 spells CGSSFYEGTQYF. The CDR3 DNA follows: TGTGGCAGCAGTTTTTACGAGGGGACCCAGTACTTC.